The clone carrying this T cell receptor beta chain has ten or more counts. Its antigen is unknown. A single run covered 15-18 subjects with over 160 million TCR-beta sequences. MiXCR, run by TCRdb on the 5' RACE reads, gives a single entry per CDR3 protein. Among about 74,000 distinct CDR3 sequences listed, around 5.2% were seen once. The data stem from a study of neurological immune-mediated disorders. The CDR3 has 15 residues. The V and J ends lost 1 base and 5 bases, in that order; junction bases with no gene match: 6. Germline V gene data show CDR1 as SGHNT and CDR2 as YYREEE (reference sequence). Study findings and constraints: Grouping of repertoires by phylogeny put those of 18 of 34 multiple sclerosis patients into a single related-CDR3 cluster, a possible signature. Because no CDR3 amino acid sequences were shared across subjects by expanded clones, private repertoires were suggested in all groups. Healthy controls had more TCR clonal expansion than multiple sclerosis, which showed the least, whereas HTLV-1-associated myelopathy showed the most.

The sequenced sample consisted of PBMCs. The chain joins TRBV5-4 to TRBJ2-1; TRBD1 aligns across 7 bases. The sequence came from a man in his late teens or twenties with multiple sclerosis. DNA for the CDR3: TGTGCCAGCAGCTTGAAGGGGGCACGGGACAATGAGCAGTTCTTC. It is translated as CASSLKGARDNEQFF.